Listed here are 21 T cell receptor beta chains from one sample, sequenced in a study of early T cells in non-severe SARS-CoV-2 infection (dated by TCRdb to the early 2020s). Library method: 5' RACE. The instrument given in TCRdb is NextSeq 500. TCRdb passed the public sequencing reads through fastp at Q25 and MiXCR, retaining productive beta sequences. Rows matching on CDR3 protein sequence are summarized as one entry with the most common DNA and genes. The sample table lists 45,000 to 65,000 distinct CDR3 sequences, around 8.4% of them with a count of one. 4% to 4.5% of the sample comes from the top ten. The specimen sequenced was whole blood. The source is an adult who was a healthcare worker with PCR-confirmed SARS-CoV-2 infection or an uninfected control (not recorded which).

The rearrangement joins TRBV5-1 to TRBJ2-3; possible D gene TRBD2, 5 bases. The V end lost 1 base, the J end lost 0 bases, and 9 bases lay between the germline ends. The CDR3 consists of 15 residues. Looked up from germline, CDR1 is SGHRS and CDR2 is YFSETQ. The CDR3 nucleotides are TGCGCCAGCAGCTTGACTAGTCGGAGCACAGATACGCAGTATTTT. Residues: CASSLTSRSTDTQYF.

Details on this clonotype: A read error may explain this, as a much larger clone is one base away. The chain joins TRBV18 to TRBJ1-2, with unresolved D. V lost 6 bases and J lost 3, with 17 bases in between. Germline loops: CDR1 KGHSH, CDR2 LQKENI. The length of the CDR3 is 15 residues. The CDR3 DNA is TGTGCCAGCTCCCCCGGCAAGGCAGGATACTATGGCTACACCTTC. It encodes CASSPGKAGYYGYTF.

There are many counts of this clonotype. The DNA for the CDR3 is TGTGCCAGCAGCTTAACTCATGAGCAGTTCTTC. Its protein is CASSLTHEQFF. This chain connects TRBV7-9 to TRBJ2-1; D gene unclear. Germline lookup yields CDR1 SEHNR and CDR2 FQNEAQ (reference sequence). This CDR3 spans 11 amino acids. V lost 2 bases and J lost 8, with 4 bases in between.

This clonotype was seen ten or more times. The J gene is TRBJ2-3, the V gene TRBV20-1; D uncertain. Germline V gene sequence: CDR1 DFQATT, CDR2 SNEGSKA (reference sequence). Between the trimmed V and J ends, which lost 3 bases and 4 bases, there was a span of 17 bases. The CDR3 loop spans 15 amino acids. DNA of the CDR3: TGCAGTGCTAGGAACCAGCGTGGGATAGCAGATACGCAGTATTTT. Protein: CSARNQRGIADTQYF.

V is TRBV2 and J is TRBJ2-4; D gene uncertain. The V end was cut by 5 bases, the J end by 1 base, with 24 bases between. Germline values: CDR1 SNHLY, CDR2 FYNNEI. The CDR3 contains 19 residues. The CDR3 here is CASSHRALTNPLAKNIQYF. The CDR3 DNA sequence: TGTGCCAGCAGTCATAGGGCCCTCACCAACCCCCTTGCCAAAAACATTCAGTACTTC.

This clonotype was seen repeatedly, ten times or more. This chain connects TRBV10-3 to TRBJ2-2; maybe TRBD1 (6 bases). V was pared by 8 bases and J by 0 bases, with 16 bases between. Germline lookup yields CDR1 ENHRY and CDR2 SYGVKD. The CDR3 contains 16 residues. CDR3 coding DNA: TGTGCCATCCCCGGGACAAATACCACGAACACCGGGGAGCTGTTTTTT. This encodes CAIPGTNTTNTGELFF.

In this sample, this clonotype turned up many times. The chain is built from TRBV10-3 and TRBJ2-5, with a weak D call TRBD2 (6 bases). The V gene's germline CDR1 is ENHRY and CDR2 SYGVKD. V dropped 11 bases and J dropped 5 bases, with 18 bases sitting between them. This CDR3 region has 13 residues. CDR3 nucleotides: TGTGCCTCATCTTCGGGGGATTGGGAGACCCAGTACTTC. Amino acids: CASSSGDWETQYF.

V usage is TRBV9 and J usage is TRBJ2-7; possible D gene TRBD2, 6 bases. V shed 3 bases and J shed 0 bases, with 13 bases lying between them. Germline CDR1 is SGDLS and CDR2 is YYNGEE. CDR3 length: 15 amino acids. The CDR3 sequence: CASSGRDLNSYEQYF. The CDR3 region has the DNA TGTGCCAGCAGCGGGAGGGACTTGAACTCCTACGAGCAGTACTTC. Drawing the rest from reference TRBV9 and TRBJ2-7, the complete variable domain is DSGVTQTPKHLITATGQRVTLRCSPRSGDLSVYWYQQSLDQGLQFLIQYYNGEERAKGNILERFSAQQFPDLHSELNLSSLELGDSALYFCASSGRDLNSYEQYFGPGTRLTVT.

Ten or more counts support this clonotype. The J gene is TRBJ2-7, the V gene TRBV7-3; TRBD1 matches 8 bases. Trimming removed 5 bases from V and 2 bases from J; junction bases left unmatched: 8. The CDR3 extends over 15 amino acids. Per the germline V gene, CDR1 is SGHTA and CDR2 is FQGTGA. The CDR3 DNA sequence: TGTGCCAGCAGCAATAGGACAGGGAACACCTACGAGCAGTACTTC. Translation: CASSNRTGNTYEQYF.

This clonotype was recorded at least ten times. The genes are TRBV12-3 or TRBV12-4 and TRBJ2-7; unclear D gene. The CDR3 extends over 13 amino acids. Deletions cut 3 bases from V and 3 bases from J, with 9 bases between. The CDR3 DNA follows: TGTGCCAGCAGTTTGGGCAGTTACTACGAGCAGTACTTC. The encoded protein is CASSLGSYYEQYF.

This clonotype was seen many times. The chain is built from TRBV18 and TRBJ1-2; TRBD1 aligns across 9 bases. The junction had 7 bases not matched to a gene; V was cut back by 0 bases and J by 8 bases. CDR3 size: 15 residues. Per germline, CDR1 KGHSH and CDR2 LQKENI. The CDR3 coding sequence is TGTGCCAGCTCACCACCTGACAGGACAGGGGACGGCTACACCTTC. Encoded protein: CASSPPDRTGDGYTF.

This clonotype was found many times. This rearrangement joins TRBV7-9 to TRBJ2-7; possibly TRBD2 for D (5 bases). Trimming removed 5 bases from V and 0 bases from J, with 11 bases in between. This CDR3 is 14 amino acids long. The V gene's germline CDR1 is SEHNR and CDR2 FQNEAQ (reference sequence). The CDR3 DNA follows: TGTGCCAGCAGCCAGGAGGTGAACTCCTACGAGCAGTACTTC. It translates to CASSQEVNSYEQYF.

This clonotype was found many times. This sequence joins TRBV13 and TRBJ2-1; 8 bases fit TRBD2. With V trimmed by 1 base and J by 11 bases, 10 bases remained unmatched. CDR1 and CDR2 (germline): PRHDT, FYEKMQ (reference sequence). The CDR3 contains 15 residues. In DNA, the CDR3 is TGTGCCAGCAGCTTAGTAGCGGGACCACCGCAAAAGCAGTTCTTC. It codes for CASSLVAGPPQKQFF.

This clonotype has ten or more counts. The V call is TRBV18, the J call TRBJ2-7; D is perhaps TRBD1 or TRBD2 (6 bases each). V was cut by 4 bases and J by 4 bases, with 17 bases left in between. Germline CDR1 KGHSH, CDR2 LQKENI. The CDR3 loop spans 15 amino acids. CDR3 nucleotides: TGTGCCAGCTCACAGACAGGAGGGCCACGTTACGAGCAGTACTTC. It specifies CASSQTGGPRYEQYF.

About this clonotype itself: This may come from a read error, since a much larger clone is one base off. The chain carries TRBV20-1 and TRBJ2-5; D unresolved. Deletions cut 5 bases from V and 3 bases from J, with 16 bases between. Germline CDR1 reads DFQATT; CDR2 reads SNEGSKA (reference sequence). The CDR3 sequence is 14 residues long. The CDR3 coding sequence is TGCAGTGCTGGCTTTCAAGTGGATAAAGAGACCCAGTACTTC. Its translation is CSAGFQVDKETQYF.

This chain uses TRBV3-1 with TRBJ1-2; a weak D match, TRBD1 (5 bases). Germline CDR1 reads LGHDT; CDR2 reads YNNKEL (reference sequence). V was trimmed by 3 bases and J by 8 bases, leaving 10 bases between them. The CDR3 runs 12 residues. CDR3 in amino acids: CASSHLGEGYTF. DNA for the CDR3: TGTGCCAGCAGCCATTTAGGGGAAGGCTACACCTTC.

There are many counts of this clonotype. The chain combines TRBV6-1 with TRBJ2-2; 7 bases are a match to TRBD2. This CDR3 has 16 amino acids. Per the germline V gene, CDR1 is MNHNS and CDR2 is SASEGT. J was trimmed by 3 bases and V by 0 bases; bases with no gene match: 4. CDR3 sequence (DNA): TGTGCCAGCAGTGAAGCGCGGGAGTGGTACACCGGGGAGCTGTTTTTT. Its protein is CASSEAREWYTGELFF.

In its sample, this clonotype was seen a few times. This chain connects TRBV20-1 to TRBJ1-2; D gene unclear. V was clipped by 3 bases and J by 6 bases, with 2 bases between them. Germline assignment: CDR1 DFQATT and CDR2 SNEGSKA (reference sequence). The length of the CDR3 is 9 residues. The CDR3 reads CSARDGYTF. The DNA of the CDR3 is TGCAGTGCTAGGGATGGCTACACCTTC.

At least ten counts were recorded for this clonotype. Here the CDR3 reads CASSGRISVVYNEQFF. DNA for the CDR3: TGTGCCAGCTCTGGACGGATCTCAGTTGTCTACAATGAGCAGTTCTTC. This chain uses TRBV6-1 with TRBJ2-1; D not resolved. The germline V gene has CDR1 MNHNS and CDR2 SASEGT. The ends were cut back, 8 bases at V and 3 bases at J, with 20 bases in the middle. The CDR3 spans 16 residues.

Ten or more counts support this clonotype. The gene calls are TRBV29-1 and TRBJ1-1; 7 bases agree with TRBD1. CDR3 length equals 13 residues. Germline V gives CDR1 SQVTM, CDR2 ANQGSEA. V shed 4 bases, J shed 3 bases, and the junction held 5 bases outside the gene matches. CDR3 sequence reads: CSVGDRADTEAFF. CDR3 DNA sequence: TGCAGCGTTGGTGACAGGGCTGACACTGAAGCTTTCTTT.

Of note for this clonotype: This may come from a read error, since a much larger clone is one base off. V usage is TRBV7-2 and J usage is TRBJ2-5, with TRBD2 identical over 9 bases. The germline V gene encodes CDR1 SGHTA and CDR2 FQGNSA. This CDR3 is 15 amino acids long. The CDR3: CACSFPAGGQETQYF. The CDR3 DNA sequence: TGTGCCTGCAGCTTTCCAGCGGGAGGCCAAGAGACCCAGTACTTC.